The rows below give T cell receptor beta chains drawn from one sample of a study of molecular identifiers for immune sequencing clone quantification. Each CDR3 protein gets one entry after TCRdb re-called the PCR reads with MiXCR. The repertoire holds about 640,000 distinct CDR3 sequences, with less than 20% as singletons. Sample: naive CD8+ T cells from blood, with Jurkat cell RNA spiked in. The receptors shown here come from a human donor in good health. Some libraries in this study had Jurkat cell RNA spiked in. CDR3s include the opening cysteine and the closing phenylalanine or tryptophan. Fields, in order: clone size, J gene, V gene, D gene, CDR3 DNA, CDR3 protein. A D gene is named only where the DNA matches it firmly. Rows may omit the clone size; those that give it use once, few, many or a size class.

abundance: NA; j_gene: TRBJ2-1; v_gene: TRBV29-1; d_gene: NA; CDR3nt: TGCAGCGGGGTAGGGACACACTCCTACAATGAGCAGTTCTTC; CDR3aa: CSGVGTHSYNEQFF
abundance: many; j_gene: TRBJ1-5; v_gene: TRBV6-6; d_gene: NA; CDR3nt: TGTGCCAGCAGGCCACAGGGAGATCAGCCCCAGCATTTT; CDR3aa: CASRPQGDQPQHF
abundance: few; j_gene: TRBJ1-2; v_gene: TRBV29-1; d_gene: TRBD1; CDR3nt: TGCAGCGTTGAAGAGGCCGCCAGGGGGTTTATCGGCTACACCTTC; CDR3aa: CSVEEAARGFIGYTF
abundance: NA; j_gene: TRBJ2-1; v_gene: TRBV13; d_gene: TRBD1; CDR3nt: TGTGCCAGCAGTAACGGGACAGGGGGATACAATGAGCAGTTCTTC; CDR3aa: CASSNGTGGYNEQFF
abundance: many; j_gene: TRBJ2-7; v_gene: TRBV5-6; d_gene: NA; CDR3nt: TGTGCCAGCAGCCCGGGGCAGAACCTTGACTACGAGCAGTACTTC; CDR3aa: CASSPGQNLDYEQYF
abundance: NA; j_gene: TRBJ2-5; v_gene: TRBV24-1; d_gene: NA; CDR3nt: TGTGCCACCAGTGATTTTGATCAGGGAGGTAGAGTTGGTGAGACCCAGTACTTC; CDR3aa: CATSDFDQGGRVGETQYF
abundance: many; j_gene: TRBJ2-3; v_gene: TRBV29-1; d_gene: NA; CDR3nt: TGCAGCGTAGCAGATAACACAGATACGCAGTATTTT; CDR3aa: CSVADNTDTQYF
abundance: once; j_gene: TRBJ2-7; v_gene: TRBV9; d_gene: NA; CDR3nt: TGTGCCAGCAGCGTATCGGGGGTGTTAGACGAGCAGTACTTC; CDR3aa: CASSVSGVLDEQYF
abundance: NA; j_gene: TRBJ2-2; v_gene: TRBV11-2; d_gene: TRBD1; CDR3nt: TGTGCCAGCAGCTTAGTCGTGACAGGGGAGAACACCGGGGAGCTGTTTTTT; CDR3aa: CASSLVVTGENTGELFF
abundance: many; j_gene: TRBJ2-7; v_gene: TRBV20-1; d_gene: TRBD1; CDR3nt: TGCAGTGCGAGGCCCGGGACAGGGTCCTACGAGCAGTACTTC; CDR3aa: CSARPGTGSYEQYF
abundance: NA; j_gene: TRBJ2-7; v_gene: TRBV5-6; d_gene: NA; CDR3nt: TGTGCCAGCAGCAGTCCAGGCTACGGGCAGTACTTC; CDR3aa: CASSSPGYGQYF
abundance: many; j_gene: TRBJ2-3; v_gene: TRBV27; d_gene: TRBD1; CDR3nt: TGTGCCAGCAGTTTATCGTTTTGGACAGGGTCTTCAGATACGCAGTATTTT; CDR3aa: CASSLSFWTGSSDTQYF
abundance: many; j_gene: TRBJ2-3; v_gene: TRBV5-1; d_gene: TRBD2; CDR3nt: TGCGCCAGCAGCCCGAGACTAGCGGGAGGGGATACGCAGTATTTT; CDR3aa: CASSPRLAGGDTQYF
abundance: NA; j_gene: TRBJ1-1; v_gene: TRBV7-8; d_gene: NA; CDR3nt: TGTGCCAGCAGCCGGGACTATGGAACTGAAGCTTTCTTT; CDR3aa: CASSRDYGTEAFF
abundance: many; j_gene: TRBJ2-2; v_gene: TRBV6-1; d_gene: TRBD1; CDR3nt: TGTGCCAGCAGTATGTACAGGGGGGCGGACACCGGGGAGCTGTTTTTT; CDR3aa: CASSMYRGADTGELFF
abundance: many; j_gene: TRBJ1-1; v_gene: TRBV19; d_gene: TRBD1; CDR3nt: TGTGCCAGTAGTCCGCCGGACAGGGTGAACGCTGAAGCTTTCTTT; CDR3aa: CASSPPDRVNAEAFF
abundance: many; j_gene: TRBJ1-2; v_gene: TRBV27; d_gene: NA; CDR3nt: TGTGCCAGCTCCGGAGGCTATGGCTACACCTTC; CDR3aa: CASSGGYGYTF
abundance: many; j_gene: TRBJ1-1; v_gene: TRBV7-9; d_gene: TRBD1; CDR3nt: TGTGCCGACGCGCTCTATCAGGGGGGCCTGAACACTGAAGCTTTCTTT; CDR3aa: CADALYQGGLNTEAFF
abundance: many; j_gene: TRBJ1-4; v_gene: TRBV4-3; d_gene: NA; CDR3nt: TGCGCCAGCAGCCAAATGGACAGCCGTCCTAACCTTGAAAAACTGTTTTTT; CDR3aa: CASSQMDSRPNLEKLFF
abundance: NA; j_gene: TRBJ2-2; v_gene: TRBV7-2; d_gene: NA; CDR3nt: TGTGCCAGCAGCTTATTTGCTATGCAGGGTCTAGCCGGGGAGCTGTTTTTT; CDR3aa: CASSLFAMQGLAGELFF
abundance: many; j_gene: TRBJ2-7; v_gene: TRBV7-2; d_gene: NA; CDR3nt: TGTGCCAGCAGCCCCATTTGGAGCGAGCAGTACTTC; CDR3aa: CASSPIWSEQYF
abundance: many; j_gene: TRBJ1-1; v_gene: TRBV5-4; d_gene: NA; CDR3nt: TGTGCCAGCAGCTTGGAATCGTGGGTAGGGACCAACACTGAAGCTTTCTTT; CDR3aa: CASSLESWVGTNTEAFF
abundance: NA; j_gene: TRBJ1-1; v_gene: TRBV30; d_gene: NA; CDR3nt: TGTGCCTGGGCGGACAACTTGAACACTGAAGCTTTCTTT; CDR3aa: CAWADNLNTEAFF
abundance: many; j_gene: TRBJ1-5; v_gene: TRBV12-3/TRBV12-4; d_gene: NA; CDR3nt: TGTGCCAGCAGTTTATCTGCGGCCAATAGCAATCAGCCCCAGCATTTT; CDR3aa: CASSLSAANSNQPQHF
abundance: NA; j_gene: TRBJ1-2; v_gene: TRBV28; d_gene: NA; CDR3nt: TGTGCCAGCAGTTTATCCGACACAGGAGCCTATGGCTACACCTTC; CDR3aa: CASSLSDTGAYGYTF
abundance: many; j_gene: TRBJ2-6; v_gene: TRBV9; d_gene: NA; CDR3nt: TGTGCCAGCAGCTCCCGATATGACTCTGGGGCCAACGTCCTGACTTTC; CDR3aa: CASSSRYDSGANVLTF
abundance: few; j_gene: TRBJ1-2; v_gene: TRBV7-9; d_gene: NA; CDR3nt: TGTGCCAGCAGCTTAGCAGGGAGCTCTTCTGGCTACACCTTC; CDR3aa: CASSLAGSSSGYTF
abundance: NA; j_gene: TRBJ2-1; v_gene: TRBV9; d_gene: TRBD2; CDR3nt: TGTGCCAGCAGCGCAACTAGCGGGTTTAACAATGAGCAGTTCTTC; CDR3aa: CASSATSGFNNEQFF
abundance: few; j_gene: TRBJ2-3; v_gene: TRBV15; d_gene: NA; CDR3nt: TGTGCCACCAGCAGAGACCTTGGGATCACAGATACGCAGTATTTT; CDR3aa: CATSRDLGITDTQYF
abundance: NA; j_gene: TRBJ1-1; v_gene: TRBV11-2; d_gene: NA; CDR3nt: TGTGCCAGCAGCTTAGAGATGGGGCGATCTCTAGCTTTCTTT; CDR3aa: CASSLEMGRSLAFF